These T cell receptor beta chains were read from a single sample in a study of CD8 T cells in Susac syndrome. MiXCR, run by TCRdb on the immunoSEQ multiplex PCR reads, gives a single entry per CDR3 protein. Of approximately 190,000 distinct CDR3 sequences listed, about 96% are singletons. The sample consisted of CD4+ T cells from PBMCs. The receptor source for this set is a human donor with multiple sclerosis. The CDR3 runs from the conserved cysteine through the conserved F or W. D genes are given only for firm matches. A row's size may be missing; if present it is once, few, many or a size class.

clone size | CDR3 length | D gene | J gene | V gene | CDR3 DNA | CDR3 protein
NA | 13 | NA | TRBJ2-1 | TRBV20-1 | TGCAGTGCTAGTCTTGGGCCCGCCGATGAGCAGTTCTTC | CSASLGPADEQFF
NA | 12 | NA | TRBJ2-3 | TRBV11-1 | TGTGCCAGCAGCTTACCCACAGATACGCAGTATTTT | CASSLPTDTQYF
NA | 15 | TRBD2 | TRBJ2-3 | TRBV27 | TGTGCCAGCAGCCTCGGACTAGTGGGTCCAGATACGCAGTATTTT | CASSLGLVGPDTQYF
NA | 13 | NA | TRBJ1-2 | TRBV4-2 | TGTGCCAGCAGCCAACTGTCGGGGCATGGCTACACCTTC | CASSQLSGHGYTF
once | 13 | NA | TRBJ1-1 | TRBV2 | TGTGCCAGCAGTGCACAGGGTTACACTGAAGCTTTCTTT | CASSAQGYTEAFF
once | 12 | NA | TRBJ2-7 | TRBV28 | TGTGCCAGCAGTAGTAAGAAGACCCGACAGTACTTC | CASSSKKTRQYF
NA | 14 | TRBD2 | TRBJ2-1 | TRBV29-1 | TGCAGCGTTGGAGGTAGCGGGAGGACTAATGAGCAGTTCTTC | CSVGGSGRTNEQFF
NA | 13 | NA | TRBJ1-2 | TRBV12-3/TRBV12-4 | TGTGCCAGCAGTTCCCACGACAGGTCTGGCTACACCTTC | CASSSHDRSGYTF
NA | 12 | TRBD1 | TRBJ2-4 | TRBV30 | TGTGCCTGGGGGACAGGTTTAAACATTCAGTACTTC | CAWGTGLNIQYF
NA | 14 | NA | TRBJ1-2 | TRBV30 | TGTGCCTGGCTCACCCACGGCCTTGACTATGGCTACACCTTC | CAWLTHGLDYGYTF
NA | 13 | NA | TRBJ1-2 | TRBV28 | TGTGCCAGCAGTCCGCCGGGACTGAGCGGCTACACCTTC | CASSPPGLSGYTF
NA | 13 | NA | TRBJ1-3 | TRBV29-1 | TGCAGCGCCAAGGACAGCTCTGGAAACACCATATATTTT | CSAKDSSGNTIYF
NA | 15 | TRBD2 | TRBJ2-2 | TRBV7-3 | TGTGCCAGCAGCTCTAGCGGGAGGGCCCTCGGGGAGCTGTTTTTT | CASSSSGRALGELFF
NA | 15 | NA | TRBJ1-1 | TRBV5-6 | TGTGCCAGCAGCCCCCGACCGAAGATGAACACTGAAGCTTTCTTT | CASSPRPKMNTEAFF
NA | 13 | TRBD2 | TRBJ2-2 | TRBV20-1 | TGCAGTGCTAGTGTCGGGAGGACCGGGGAGCTGTTTTTT | CSASVGRTGELFF
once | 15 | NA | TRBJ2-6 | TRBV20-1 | TGCAGTGCTATAAGTGCAGGGGATGGGGCCAACGTCCTGACTTTC | CSAISAGDGANVLTF
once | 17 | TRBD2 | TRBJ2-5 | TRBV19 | TGTGCCAGTAGTAGCCTAACGGGTAGCGGGTCGCAGGAGACCCAGTACTTC | CASSSLTGSGSQETQYF
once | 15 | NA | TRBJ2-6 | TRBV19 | TGTGCCAGTAACCCAAAACGCTCTGGGGCCAACGTCCTGACTTTC | CASNPKRSGANVLTF
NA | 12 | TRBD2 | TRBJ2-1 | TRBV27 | TGTGCCAGCGGGAGCGGGAGGGATGAGCAGTTCTTC | CASGSGRDEQFF
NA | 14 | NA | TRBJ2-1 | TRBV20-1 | TGCAGTGCCTCGAAGGGGGGGTCCTACAATGAGCAGTTCTTC | CSASKGGSYNEQFF
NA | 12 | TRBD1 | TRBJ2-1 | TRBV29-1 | TGCAGCTGGACAGGAGATTCCAATGAGCAGTTCTTC | CSWTGDSNEQFF
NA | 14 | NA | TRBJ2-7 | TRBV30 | TGTGCCTGGAAAACAGGGCACGGCTCCTACGAGCAGTACTTC | CAWKTGHGSYEQYF
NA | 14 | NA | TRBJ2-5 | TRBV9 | TGTGCCAGCAGCGGGGACACCCTTGAAGAGACCCAGTACTTC | CASSGDTLEETQYF
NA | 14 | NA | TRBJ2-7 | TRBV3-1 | TGTGCCAGCAGCCAAGATTCGGGCGGTCGTGAGCAGTACTTC | CASSQDSGGREQYF
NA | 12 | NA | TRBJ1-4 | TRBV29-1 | TGCAGCGTTGAAGGGTCCCAGGAAAAACTGTTTTTT | CSVEGSQEKLFF
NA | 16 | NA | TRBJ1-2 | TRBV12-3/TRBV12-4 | TGTGCCAGCAGTCCTAACCTTATCACAGGGATGGGCGGCTACACCTTC | CASSPNLITGMGGYTF
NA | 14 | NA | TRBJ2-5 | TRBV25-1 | TGTGCCAGCAGTCCTCCAGTGGTTGGGGAGACCCAGTACTTC | CASSPPVVGETQYF
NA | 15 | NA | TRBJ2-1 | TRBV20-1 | TGCAGTGCTAGAGGGATACAGGGACCTGGGAATGAGCAGTTCTTC | CSARGIQGPGNEQFF
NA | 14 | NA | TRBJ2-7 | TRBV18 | TGTGCCAGCTCACCGCCTACGGGTACCTACGAGCAGTACTTC | CASSPPTGTYEQYF
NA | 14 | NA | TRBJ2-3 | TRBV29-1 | TGCAGCGCCTACTACAGGGGAGGTCCAGATACGCAGTATTTT | CSAYYRGGPDTQYF
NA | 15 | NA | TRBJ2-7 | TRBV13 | TGTGCCAGCAGCGTACGAGGGACCCTCTTTTACGAGCAGTACTTC | CASSVRGTLFYEQYF
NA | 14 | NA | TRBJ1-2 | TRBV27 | TGTGCCAGCAGTTCGTTGGCAGGGTCCTCGGACTACACCTTC | CASSSLAGSSDYTF
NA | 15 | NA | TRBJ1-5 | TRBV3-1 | TGTGCCAGCAGCCAAGAGGTGGGGGCAGGTCAGCCCCAGCATTTT | CASSQEVGAGQPQHF
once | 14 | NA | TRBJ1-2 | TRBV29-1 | TGCAGCGTTGGGGCGGGGACGGCTAACTATGGCTACACCTTC | CSVGAGTANYGYTF
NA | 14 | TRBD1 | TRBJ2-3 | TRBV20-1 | TGCAGTGCTTTGGACAGGGGGATTCGGGATACGCAGTATTTT | CSALDRGIRDTQYF
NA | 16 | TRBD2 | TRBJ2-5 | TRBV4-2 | TGTGCCAGCAGCCAAGTTCTAGCGGGGGCCCAAGAGACCCAGTACTTC | CASSQVLAGAQETQYF
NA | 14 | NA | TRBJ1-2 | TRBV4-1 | TGCGCCAGCAGCCCAGCCCTTTACTACTATGGCTACACCTTC | CASSPALYYYGYTF
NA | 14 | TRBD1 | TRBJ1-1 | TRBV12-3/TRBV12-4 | TGTGCCAGCAAGGGACAGGGTGTTCGTACTGAAGCTTTCTTT | CASKGQGVRTEAFF
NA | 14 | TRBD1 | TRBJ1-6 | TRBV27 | TGTGCCAGCAGAAGAGGACAGGAGAATTCACCCCTCCACTTT | CASRRGQENSPLHF
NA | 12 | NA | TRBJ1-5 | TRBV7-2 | TGTGCCAGCAGCCCCCCGACACGGCCCCAGCATTTT | CASSPPTRPQHF
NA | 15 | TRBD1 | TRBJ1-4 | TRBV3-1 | TGTGCCAGCAGCCAACCGCAGGGGGCTAATGAAAAACTGTTTTTT | CASSQPQGANEKLFF
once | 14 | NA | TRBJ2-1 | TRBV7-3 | TGTGCCAGCAGCCAAACTAGTTCCTACAATGAGCAGTTCTTC | CASSQTSSYNEQFF
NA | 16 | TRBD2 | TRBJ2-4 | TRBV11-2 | TGTGCCAGCACCAGTTCCCCCACTAGCGTTAAAAACATTCAGTACTTC | CASTSSPTSVKNIQYF
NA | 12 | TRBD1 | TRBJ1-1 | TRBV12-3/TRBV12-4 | TGTGCCAGCAGAACAGGGGACACTGAAGCTTTCTTT | CASRTGDTEAFF
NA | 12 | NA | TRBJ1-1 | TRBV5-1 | TGCGCCAGCAGAGAACCGAACACTGAAGCTTTCTTT | CASREPNTEAFF
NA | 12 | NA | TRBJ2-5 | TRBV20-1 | TGCAGCTACGGGACATACCAAGAGACCCAGTACTTC | CSYGTYQETQYF
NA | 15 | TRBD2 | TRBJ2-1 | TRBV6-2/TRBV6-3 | TGTGCCAGCAGTCGGGGACTAGCGTCCTACAATGAGCAGTTCTTC | CASSRGLASYNEQFF
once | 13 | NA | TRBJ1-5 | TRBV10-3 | TGTGCCATCAGGGACGGGGGCAATCAGCCCCAGCATTTT | CAIRDGGNQPQHF